These 7 T cell receptor beta chains were sequenced from one sample in a study of naive and memory T cell subsets. An equimolar mix of two oligonucleotides served as the beta constant-region primer for TRBC1 and TRBC2. TCRdb re-called the UMI-ligation and nested PCR reads with MiXCR, one entry per CDR3 protein. This table has tens of thousands of distinct CDR3 sequences, 6% to 7.5% appearing once. Material for sequencing was central memory CD4+ T cells from blood. The source is a human donor in good health.

The V and J genes are TRBV6-2 or TRBV6-3 and TRBJ2-7; perhaps TRBD1 as D (5 bases). Germline V gene data show CDR1 as MNHEY and CDR2 as SVGEGT. The length of the CDR3 is 15 residues. The V gene lost 4 bases and the J gene lost 2 bases, with 15 bases spanning the gap. The chain's CDR3 is CASSSWARETYEQYF. The CDR3 DNA reads TGTGCCAGCAGTTCGTGGGCCAGGGAAACCTACGAGCAGTACTTC.

This clonotype has more than one count but fewer than ten. The rearrangement links TRBV6-2 or TRBV6-3 to TRBJ1-1, with a tentative D call TRBD1 (5 bases). CDR1 is MNHEY, CDR2 SVGEGT, per germline. Trimming left V 0 bases short and J 3 bases short, with 8 bases between. The CDR3 is 14 amino acids. CDR3 residues: CASSYSQGDTEAFF. CDR3 DNA sequence: TGTGCCAGCAGTTACTCGCAGGGTGACACTGAAGCTTTCTTT.

CDR3 nucleotides: TGTGCCAGCAGTTTGATACGCGCGGGGAGCTCCTACAATGAGCAGTTCTTC. This codes for CASSLIRAGSSYNEQFF. The chain combines TRBV28 with TRBJ2-1; possible D gene TRBD2, 6 bases. V gave up 3 bases and J gave up 0 bases, with 15 bases separating them. Germline V gene sequence: CDR1 MDHEN, CDR2 SYDVKM. The CDR3 covers 17 residues.

At least ten counts were recorded for this clonotype. The chain carries TRBV12-3 or TRBV12-4 and TRBJ2-2; D might be TRBD2 (6 bases). With 6 bases removed from V and 4 bases from J, the gap between germline ends came to 15 bases. This CDR3 has 15 residues. Here the CDR3 DNA reads TGTGCCAGCAGCCTCGGAGGGGTACGCACCGGGGAGCTGTTTTTT. It is translated as CASSLGGVRTGELFF.

This clonotype came up many times. The chain recombines TRBV12-3 or TRBV12-4 with TRBJ1-2; the D is unclear. V was pared by 8 bases and J by 5 bases, with 9 bases between. The CDR3 is made up of 11 amino acids. The CDR3 DNA is TGTGCCAGCGCGTACCGGTATGGCTACACCTTC. Encoded protein: CASAYRYGYTF.

This clonotype was counted many times. The chain combines TRBV7-2 with TRBJ1-2; D not resolved. This CDR3 region has 14 residues. V was trimmed by 5 bases and J by 4 bases, leaving 14 bases between them. CDR1 and CDR2 (germline): SGHTA, FQGNSA. The CDR3, as DNA: TGTGCCAGCAGCCAAACCTACATTTCCTATGGCTACACCTTC. Its protein product is CASSQTYISYGYTF.

At least ten counts were recorded for this clonotype. This chain joins TRBV24-1 and TRBJ1-5, with TRBD1 as a possible D gene (5 bases). The CDR3 is 14 amino acids. Trimming left V 3 bases short and J 9 bases short, with 14 bases between. Germline CDR1 is KGHDR and CDR2 is SFDVKD. The CDR3 spells CATSDGGTRRPQHF. The CDR3, as DNA: TGTGCCACCAGTGATGGGGGAACCCGACGGCCCCAGCATTTT.